This TCR beta chain was sequenced for a study of T cells after yellow fever vaccination. General study results and limits: Subsequent to the booster, the majority of primary-vaccination clones reappeared (96% CD4, 80% to 90% CD8). A small proportion of clonotypes was detected in both the CD4 and CD8 compartments. Abundant contaminating clonotypes from the bulk population could appear in FACS-sorted repertoires.

The authors made TCR cDNA by 5'RACE template switching, adding a universal primer site and UMIs. One entry per CDR3 protein, called by TCRdb with MiXCR from the 5' RACE reads. Of some 400,000 distinct CDR3 sequences listed, about 6.2% are singletons. This clonotype came up many times. The antigen remains undetermined. Germline lookup yields CDR1 SGHRS and CDR2 YFSETQ. The ends were cut back, 3 bases at V and 6 bases at J, with 13 bases in the middle. CDR3 length: 14 amino acids. The genes are TRBV5-1 and TRBJ2-1, with D perhaps matching TRBD1 or TRBD2 (7 bases each). The sample consisted of PBMCs, taken 5 days after the yellow fever booster vaccination. The TCR comes from a man aged 25 to 40 who received the YFV17D yellow fever vaccine. CDR3 amino acids: CASSSQRDSNEQFF. DNA of the CDR3: TGCGCCAGCAGCTCCCAGCGGGACAGCAATGAGCAGTTCTTC.